Presented here are 3 T cell receptor beta chains from one specimen sequenced in a study of beta chain features in type 1 diabetes. Findings and caveats of the study: For Type 1 diabetes patients, all four CD4+ subsets carried TCRB CDR3s that were moderately but significantly shorter.

The antigens of these receptors remain unknown. The sequenced template was cDNA made from the entire isolated RNA. Clones were read by immunoSEQ multiplex PCR, and TCRdb kept only the in-frame ones, dropping some. The data hold 600,000 to 700,000 clones, with around an eighth observed a single time. The sequenced material came from naive CD4+ T cells from blood. The receptors originated from a man younger than 30 with type 1 diabetes.

The table lists this clone with a few counts. V is TRBV29-1 and J is TRBJ2-3; D perhaps matches TRBD2 (5 bases). V was clipped by 1 base and J by 1 base, with 9 bases between them. The length of the CDR3 is 14 residues. CDR1 SQVTM and CDR2 ANQGSEA come from the germline V gene. DNA for the CDR3: TGCAGCGTTGAAGTTGACGGGGGCACAGATACGCAGTATTTT. This codes for CSVEVDGGTDTQYF.

The chain joins TRBV25-1 to TRBJ2-7, with D possibly matching TRBD1 (6 bases). This CDR3 is built from 15 residues. The ends were cut back, 10 bases at V and 1 base at J, with 20 bases in the middle. Germline values: CDR1 MGHDK, CDR2 SYGVNS. The CDR3 loop reads CATTPTGPKSYEQYF. CDR3 nucleotide sequence: TGTGCCACCACCCCCACAGGGCCGAAATCCTACGAGCAGTACTTC.

The rearrangement joins TRBV9 to TRBJ1-1, with D hard to call. Trimming removed 0 bases from V and 8 bases from J, with 11 bases in between. CDR3 length: 13 residues. Germline CDR1 reads SGDLS; CDR2 reads YYNGEE. CDR3 sequence: CASSVEIGGEAFF. DNA for the CDR3: TGTGCCAGCAGCGTAGAAATCGGTGGGGAAGCTTTCTTT.